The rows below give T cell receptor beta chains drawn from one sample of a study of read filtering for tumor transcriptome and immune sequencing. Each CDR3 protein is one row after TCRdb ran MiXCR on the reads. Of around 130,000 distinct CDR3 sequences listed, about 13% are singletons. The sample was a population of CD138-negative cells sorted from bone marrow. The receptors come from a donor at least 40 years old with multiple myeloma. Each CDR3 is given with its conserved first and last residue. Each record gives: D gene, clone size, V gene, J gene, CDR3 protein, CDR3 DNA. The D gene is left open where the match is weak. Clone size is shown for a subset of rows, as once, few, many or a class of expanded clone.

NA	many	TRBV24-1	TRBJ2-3	CATSVSGTGDTQYF	TGTGCCACCAGTGTTAGCGGGACAGGAGATACGCAGTATTTT
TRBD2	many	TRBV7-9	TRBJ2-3	CASSSGASGSTDTQYF	TGTGCCAGCAGCTCCGGGGCTAGCGGGAGCACAGATACGCAGTATTTT
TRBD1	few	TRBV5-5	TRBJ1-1	CASNRDRGSEAFF	TGTGCCAGCAACCGGGACAGGGGTTCTGAAGCTTTCTTT
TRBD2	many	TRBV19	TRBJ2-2	CASSIDPGGQGTGELFF	TGTGCCAGTAGTATAGATCCGGGGGGGCAAGGGACCGGGGAGCTGTTTTTT
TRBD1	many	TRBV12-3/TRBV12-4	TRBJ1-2	CASSPRTGSSPNYGYTF	TGTGCCAGCAGTCCCCGGACAGGGTCCTCACCTAACTATGGCTACACCTTC
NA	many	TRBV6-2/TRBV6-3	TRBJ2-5	CASSYSHREEETQYF	TGTGCCAGCAGTTACTCGCACAGGGAGGAAGAGACCCAGTACTTC
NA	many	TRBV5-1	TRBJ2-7	CASSLNSYEQYF	TGCGCCAGCAGCTTGAACAGCTACGAGCAGTACTTC
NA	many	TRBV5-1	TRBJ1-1	CASSLGGKATEAFF	TGCGCCAGCAGCTTGGGAGGGAAGGCGACTGAAGCTTTCTTT
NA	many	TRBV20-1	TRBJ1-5	CSARYGPYSNQPQHF	TGCAGTGCTAGATACGGACCCTATAGCAATCAGCCCCAGCATTTT
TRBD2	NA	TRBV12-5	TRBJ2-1	CASGLVGRTSAYNEQFF	TGTGCTAGTGGTTTGGTAGGGAGGACTAGCGCATACAATGAGCAGTTCTTC
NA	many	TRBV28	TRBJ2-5	CASSPATPQETQYF	TGTGCCAGCAGCCCAGCAACCCCGCAAGAGACCCAGTACTTC
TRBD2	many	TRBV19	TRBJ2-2	CASRGLAHENTGELFF	TGTGCCAGTAGGGGACTAGCGCATGAGAACACCGGGGAGCTGTTTTTT
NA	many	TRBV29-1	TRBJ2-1	CSVEDWGPFSYNEQFF	TGCAGCGTTGAAGATTGGGGACCTTTCTCCTACAATGAGCAGTTCTTC
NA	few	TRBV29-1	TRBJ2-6	CSVVGSGANVLTF	TGCAGCGTTGTGGGTTCAGGGGCCAACGTCCTGACTTTC
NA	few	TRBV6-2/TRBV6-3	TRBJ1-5	CACSYSAVSGNQPQHF	TGTGCCTGCAGTTACTCGGCAGTCAGTGGCAATCAGCCCCAGCATTTT
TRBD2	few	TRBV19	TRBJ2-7	CASSIKVGPSGHVYEQYF	TGTGCCAGTAGTATAAAGGTCGGACCTAGCGGGCACGTCTACGAGCAGTACTTC
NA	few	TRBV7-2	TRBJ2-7	CASSLVGGDYEQYF	TGTGCCAGCAGCTTAGTCGGGGGCGACTACGAGCAGTACTTC
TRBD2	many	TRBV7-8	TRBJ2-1	CASSPQVRGGYNEQFF	TGTGCCAGCAGCCCCCAAGTGCGGGGGGGGTACAATGAGCAGTTCTTC
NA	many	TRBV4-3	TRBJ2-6	CASSPLQGEAGANVLTF	TGCGCCAGCAGCCCGCTTCAGGGAGAGGCTGGGGCCAACGTCCTGACTTTC
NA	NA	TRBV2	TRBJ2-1	CASSENRVHEQFF	TGTGCCAGCAGTGAAAACAGGGTCCATGAGCAGTTCTTC
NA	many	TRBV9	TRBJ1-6	CASSVGPRTNSPLHF	TGTGCCAGCAGCGTAGGTCCCAGAACGAATTCACCCCTCCACTTT
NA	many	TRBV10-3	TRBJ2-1	CAISEWQGTNNEQFF	TGTGCCATCAGTGAATGGCAGGGTACGAACAATGAGCAGTTCTTC
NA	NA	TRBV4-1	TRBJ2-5	CASSQNEGSETQYF	TGCGCCAGCAGCCAAAATGAGGGTAGTGAGACCCAGTACTTC
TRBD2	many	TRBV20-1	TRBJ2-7	CSCGRGIEQYF	TGCAGTTGCGGGAGGGGGATAGAGCAGTACTTC
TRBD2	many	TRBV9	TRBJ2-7	CASSAGLGGYEQYF	TGTGCCAGCAGCGCGGGACTAGGAGGCTACGAGCAGTACTTC
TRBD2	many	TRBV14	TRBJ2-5	CASSRWTSDQETQYF	TGTGCCAGCAGCCGGTGGACTAGCGACCAAGAGACCCAGTACTTC
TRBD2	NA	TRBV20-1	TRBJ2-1	CSAGLAGVYDEQFF	TGCAGTGCTGGACTAGCGGGGGTATACGATGAGCAGTTCTTC
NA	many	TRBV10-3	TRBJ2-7	CAISESYGSYEQYF	TGTGCCATCAGTGAGTCGTACGGCTCCTACGAGCAGTACTTC
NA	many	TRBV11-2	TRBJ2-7	CASSWSGDSEYEQYF	TGTGCCAGCAGCTGGTCCGGGGACTCCGAGTACGAGCAGTACTTC
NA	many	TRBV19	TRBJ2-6	CASTGYSGANVLTF	TGTGCCAGTACAGGATACTCTGGGGCCAACGTCCTGACTTTC
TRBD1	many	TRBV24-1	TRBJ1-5	CATSERGSGGAQPQHF	TGTGCCACCAGTGAGAGGGGGTCAGGGGGCGCCCAGCCCCAGCATTTT
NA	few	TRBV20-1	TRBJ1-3	CSAIETSGNTIYF	TGCAGTGCTATTGAAACCTCTGGAAACACCATATATTTT
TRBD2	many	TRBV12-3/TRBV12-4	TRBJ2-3	CASSSGGGPPDTQYF	TGTGCCAGCAGTTCTGGGGGAGGGCCGCCAGATACGCAGTATTTT
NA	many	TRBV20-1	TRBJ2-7	CSARELSGYSYEQYF	TGCAGTGCTAGAGAACTGTCAGGCTACTCCTACGAGCAGTACTTC
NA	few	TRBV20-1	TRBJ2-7	CSADRLGEQYF	TGCAGTGCCGACAGGTTAGGGGAGCAGTACTTC
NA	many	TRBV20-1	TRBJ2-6	CSARSGSGANVLTF	TGCAGTGCTAGATCGGGATCTGGGGCCAACGTCCTGACTTTC
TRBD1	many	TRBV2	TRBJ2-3	CASGQQGDRTDTQYF	TGTGCCAGTGGACAACAGGGGGATCGGACAGATACGCAGTATTTT
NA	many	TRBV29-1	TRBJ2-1	CSVDPGFTSYNEQFF	TGCAGCGTTGATCCCGGGTTTACCTCCTACAATGAGCAGTTCTTC
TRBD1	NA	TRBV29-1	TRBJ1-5	CSVGTGVGWPQHF	TGCAGCGTTGGAACAGGGGTAGGGTGGCCCCAGCATTTT
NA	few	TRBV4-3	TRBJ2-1	CASSPDRSVNEQFF	TGCGCCAGCAGCCCAGATCGCTCGGTCAATGAGCAGTTCTTC
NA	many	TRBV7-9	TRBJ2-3	CASSPMGADTQYF	TGTGCCAGCAGCCCCATGGGGGCAGATACGCAGTATTTT
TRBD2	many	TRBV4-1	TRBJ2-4	CASSQGAGGGLAKNIQYF	TGCGCCAGCAGCCAAGGGGCGGGAGGAGGACTAGCCAAAAACATTCAGTACTTC
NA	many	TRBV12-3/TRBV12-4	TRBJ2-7	CASSYSASRGEQYF	TGTGCCAGCAGTTACTCGGCTAGCCGAGGCGAGCAGTACTTC
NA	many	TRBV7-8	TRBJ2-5	CASSLGQGTSYQETQYF	TGTGCCAGCAGCTTAGGGCAGGGTACCTCGTACCAAGAGACCCAGTACTTC
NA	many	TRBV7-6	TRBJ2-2	CASSSAPENTGELFF	TGTGCCAGCAGCTCCGCGCCTGAGAACACCGGGGAGCTGTTTTTT
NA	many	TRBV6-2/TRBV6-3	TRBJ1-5	CASSFPRVTSQPQHF	TGTGCCAGCAGTTTCCCCAGGGTTACGAGTCAGCCCCAGCATTTT
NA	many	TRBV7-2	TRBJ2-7	CASSLVGRGGYEQYF	TGTGCCAGCAGCCTAGTGGGTAGGGGAGGTTACGAGCAGTACTTC
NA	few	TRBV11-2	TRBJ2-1	CASSPQGYYNEQFF	TGTGCCAGCAGCCCCCAGGGTTACTACAATGAGCAGTTCTTC
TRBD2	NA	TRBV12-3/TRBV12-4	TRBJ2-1	CASSPSRSSGTYNEQLF	TGTGCCAGCAGCCCGTCTCGGAGCAGCGGGACCTACAATGAGCAGCTCTTC
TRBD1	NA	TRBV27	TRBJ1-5	CASSYRGVGSQHF	TGTGCCAGCAGTTACAGGGGGGTAGGTTCCCAGCATTTT
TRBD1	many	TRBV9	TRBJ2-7	CASSVGTGLTEQYF	TGTGCCAGCAGCGTTGGGACAGGGTTGACCGAGCAGTACTTC